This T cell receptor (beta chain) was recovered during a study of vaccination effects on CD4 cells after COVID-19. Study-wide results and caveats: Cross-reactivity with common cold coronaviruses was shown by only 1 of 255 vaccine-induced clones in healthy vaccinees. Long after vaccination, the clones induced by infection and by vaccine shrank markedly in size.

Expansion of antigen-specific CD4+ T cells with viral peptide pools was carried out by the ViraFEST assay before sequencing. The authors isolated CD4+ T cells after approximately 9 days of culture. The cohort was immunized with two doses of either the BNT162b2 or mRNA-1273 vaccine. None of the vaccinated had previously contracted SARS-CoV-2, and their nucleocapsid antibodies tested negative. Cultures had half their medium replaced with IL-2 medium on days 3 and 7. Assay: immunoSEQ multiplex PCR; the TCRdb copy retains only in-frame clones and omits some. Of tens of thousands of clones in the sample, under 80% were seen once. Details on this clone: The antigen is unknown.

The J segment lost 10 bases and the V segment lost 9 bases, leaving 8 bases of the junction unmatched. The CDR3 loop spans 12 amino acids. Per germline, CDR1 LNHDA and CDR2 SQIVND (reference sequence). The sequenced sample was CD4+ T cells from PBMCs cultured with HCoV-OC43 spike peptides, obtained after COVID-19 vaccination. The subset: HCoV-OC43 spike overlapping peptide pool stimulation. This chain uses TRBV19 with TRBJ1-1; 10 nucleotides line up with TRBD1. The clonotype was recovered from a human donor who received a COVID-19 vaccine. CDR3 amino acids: CASRRQGAGAFF. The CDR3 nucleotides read TGTGCCAGCCGTAGACAGGGGGCAGGAGCTTTCTTT.